These 32 T cell receptor beta chains came from one sample sequenced in a study of shared clonotypes between healthy human individuals. Sequencing used immunoSEQ multiplex PCR; TCRdb keeps in-frame clones, though not all of them. The sample consists of about 560,000 clones, roughly four fifths of them appearing once. Sequenced material: PBMCs. The receptors shown here come from a woman between 40 and 55 years old in good health. Some clones in this sample may be carry-over from other donors' samples.

The rearrangement joins TRBV18 to TRBJ1-2; no clear D gene. CDR1 and CDR2 (germline): KGHSH, LQKENI. The ends were cut back, 3 bases at V and 6 bases at J, with 11 bases in the middle. This CDR3 comprises 13 residues. DNA of the CDR3: TGTGCCAGCTCACCGCAGGAAGGGAATGGCTACACCTTC. Translated, it gives CASSPQEGNGYTF.

The gene calls are TRBV7-2 and TRBJ2-7; 9 nucleotides agree with TRBD2. CDR3 length equals 18 residues. The trim removed 1 base at V and 3 bases at J, leaving 13 bases unmatched. From germline, CDR1 is SGHTA and CDR2 FQGNSA. The chain's CDR3 is CASSLVASGTRLHYEQYF. CDR3 coding DNA: TGTGCCAGCAGCTTAGTGGCTAGCGGGACACGTCTCCACTACGAGCAGTACTTC.

This chain connects TRBV5-6 to TRBJ1-2; D may be TRBD1 (5 bases). V lost 0 bases and J lost 6, with 12 bases in between. The germline V gene has CDR1 SGHDT and CDR2 YYEEEE. CDR3 length equals 14 residues. The CDR3 DNA reads as TGTGCCAGCAGCTTGGATCCAGGGCAGAATGGCTACACCTTC. This codes for CASSLDPGQNGYTF. The whole variable domain, filled in from reference TRBV5-6 and TRBJ1-2, reads DAGVTQSPTHLIKTRGQQVTLRCSPKSGHDTVSWYQQALGQGPQFIFQYYEEEERQRGNFPDRFSGHQFPNYSSELNVNALLLGDSALYLCASSLDPGQNGYTFGSGTRLTVV.

Many counts were recorded for this clone. This sequence joins TRBV25-1 and TRBJ1-1, with D unclear. The CDR3 runs to 14 residues. Germline V gene lookup returns CDR1 MGHDK and CDR2 SYGVNS. The V end lost 4 bases, the J end lost 1 base, and 10 bases lay between the germline ends. The CDR3 DNA sequence: TGTGCCAGCAGTGGGGCAGGACGGAACACTGAAGCTTTCTTT. Translated, it gives CASSGAGRNTEAFF.

The V call is TRBV28, the J call TRBJ2-7; D could derive from TRBD1 or TRBD2 (5 bases each). CDR1 is MDHEN, CDR2 SYDVKM, per germline. V was pared by 5 bases and J by 7 bases, with 12 bases between. This CDR3 has 12 amino acids. The CDR3 loop reads CASSPGRGEQYF. CDR3 coding DNA: TGTGCCAGCAGTCCGGGACGTGGGGAGCAGTACTTC.

This clone is a singleton in its sample. The CDR3 sequence: CASSLTGQSSYEQYF. As DNA, the CDR3 is TGTGCCAGCAGCTTGACTGGACAGTCCTCCTACGAGCAGTACTTC. The rearrangement links TRBV5-4 to TRBJ2-7, with D perhaps TRBD1 (6 bases). The CDR3 runs to 15 residues. V gave up 1 base and J gave up 0 bases, with 11 bases separating them. Germline assignment: CDR1 SGHNT and CDR2 YYREEE (reference sequence).

The V call is TRBV30, the J call TRBJ2-1; D remains ambiguous. V lost 2 bases to trimming and J lost 3 bases, with 11 bases between them. Germline V gene data show CDR1 as GTSNPN and CDR2 as SVGIG (reference sequence). The CDR3 covers 14 residues. CDR3 coding DNA: TGTGCCTGGAGTCCAGTAGGTCGCTACAATGAGCAGTTCTTC. Its protein is CAWSPVGRYNEQFF.

This sequence joins TRBV10-3 and TRBJ1-2; D may be TRBD1 (5 bases). The CDR3 is 14 amino acids. Per germline, CDR1 ENHRY and CDR2 SYGVKD. The V and J ends lost 6 bases and 4 bases respectively, with 15 bases between them. The CDR3 nucleotides are TGTGCCATCAGCTCAGGGAGCTCCAGCTATGGCTACACCTTC. It yields the protein CAISSGSSSYGYTF.

The chain has TRBV5-1 and TRBJ2-5, with D hard to call. Deletions cut 4 bases from V and 3 bases from J, with 10 bases between. Germline V gives CDR1 SGHRS, CDR2 YFSETQ. The CDR3 runs 13 residues. The CDR3 loop is CASSRIGEETQYF. The CDR3 coding sequence is TGCGCCAGCAGCCGCATTGGGGAAGAGACCCAGTACTTC.

Comment on this clone: The sample carries other DNA sequences with the same CDR3. J is TRBJ2-7 and V is TRBV7-8; 11 bases agree with TRBD2. With 4 bases clipped from V and 4 bases from J, the junction kept 6 bases outside the gene matches. The germline V gene encodes CDR1 SGHVS and CDR2 FQNEAQ. This CDR3 has 15 residues. DNA of the CDR3: TGTGCCAGCAGCTCCGGACTAGCGGGCAGATACGAGCAGTACTTC. Translation gives CASSSGLAGRYEQYF. Variable domain in full (rest from reference TRBV7-8 and TRBJ2-7): GAGVSQSPRYKVAKRGQDVALRCDPISGHVSLFWYQQALGQGPEFLTYFQNEAQLDKSGLPSDRFFAERPEGSVSTLKIQRTQQEDSAVYLCASSSGLAGRYEQYFGPGTRLTVT.

J is TRBJ2-7 and V is TRBV27, with D possibly TRBD1 on 6 matching bases. From germline, CDR1 is MNHEY and CDR2 SMNVEV (reference sequence). The CDR3 runs 14 residues. The V and J ends lost 4 bases and 6 bases respectively, with 16 bases between them. The CDR3 reads CASSSQGFGREQYF. CDR3 sequence (DNA): TGTGCCAGCAGTTCACAGGGTTTTGGTCGCGAGCAGTACTTC.

The chain links TRBV5-4 to TRBJ2-5; 7 positions match TRBD1. V gave up 0 bases and J gave up 0 bases; unmatched junction bases: 5. Germline V lookup: CDR1 SGHNT, CDR2 YYREEE (reference sequence). The CDR3 is 16 amino acids. CDR3 residues: CASSLGGQRNQETQYF. Written as DNA, the CDR3 is TGTGCCAGCAGCTTGGGGGGACAGAGAAACCAAGAGACCCAGTACTTC.

This clone has more than one count but fewer than ten. V gene TRBV6-1 combines with J gene TRBJ2-2; D ambiguous. Germline CDR1 MNHNS, CDR2 SASEGT. V was pared by 3 bases and J by 5 bases, with 16 bases between. CDR3 length equals 16 residues. The DNA for the CDR3 is TGTGCCAGCAGTGACCACACGCCACTTGGGACCGGGGAGCTGTTTTTT. Translating gives CASSDHTPLGTGELFF.

The rearrangement joins TRBV30 to TRBJ2-2; D possibly matches TRBD1 or TRBD2 (5 bases each). V lost 4 bases and J 6 bases, leaving 12 bases between the germline ends. This CDR3 contains 13 residues. Germline loops: CDR1 GTSNPN, CDR2 SVGIG (reference sequence). In nucleotides, the CDR3 is TGTGCCTGGACCAGGGCGGAGGCCGGGGAGCTGTTTTTT. This gives the protein CAWTRAEAGELFF.

The V gene is TRBV9, the J gene TRBJ2-1, with TRBD2 matching 8 bases. Germline values: CDR1 SGDLS, CDR2 YYNGEE. V lost 1 base to trimming and J lost 5 bases; unmatched junction nucleotides: 5. The CDR3 extends over 15 amino acids. The CDR3 loop reads CASSVSSGHNNEQFF. The CDR3 DNA follows: TGTGCCAGCAGCGTATCTAGCGGGCATAACAATGAGCAGTTCTTC. Drawing the rest from reference TRBV9 and TRBJ2-1, the complete variable domain is DSGVTQTPKHLITATGQRVTLRCSPRSGDLSVYWYQQSLDQGLQFLIQYYNGEERAKGNILERFSAQQFPDLHSELNLSSLELGDSALYFCASSVSSGHNNEQFFGPGTRLTVL.

This chain uses TRBV15 with TRBJ1-1, with 9 positions matching TRBD1. The CDR3 is 15 amino acids. From germline, CDR1 is LNHNV and CDR2 YYDKDF (reference sequence). The V segment lost 2 bases and the J segment 8 bases; nucleotides outside the gene matches: 9. The CDR3 loop reads CATSRPGQGRVEAFF. Written as DNA, the CDR3 is TGTGCCACCAGCAGACCGGGACAGGGTAGAGTGGAAGCTTTCTTT.

This rearrangement joins TRBV30 to TRBJ2-1; D may match TRBD1 or TRBD2 (7 bases each). The V and J ends lost 2 bases and 5 bases respectively, with 19 bases between them. The CDR3 runs 16 residues. The germline V gene encodes CDR1 GTSNPN and CDR2 SVGIG (reference sequence). The CDR3 loop reads CAWSPWWGGQNNEQFF. CDR3 coding DNA: TGTGCCTGGAGTCCCTGGTGGGGGGGACAGAACAATGAGCAGTTCTTC.

The chain carries TRBV5-6 and TRBJ2-6; 8 bases map to TRBD1. The germline V gene has CDR1 SGHDT and CDR2 YYEEEE. Trimming cost V 1 base and J 4 bases; bases outside gene matches: 4. CDR3 length: 16 residues. CDR3 DNA: TGTGCCAGCAGCTTGTGGACAGGGCAGGGGGCCAACGTCCTGACTTTC. The encoded protein is CASSLWTGQGANVLTF.

The chain employs TRBV4-2 and TRBJ1-2; 8 bases align to TRBD1. Germline V gives CDR1 LGHNA, CDR2 YNFKEQ. With V trimmed by 4 bases and J by 8 bases, 6 bases remained unmatched. The CDR3 spans 13 residues. The CDR3 sequence is CASSPDRARGYTF. The DNA for the CDR3 is TGTGCCAGCAGCCCGGACAGGGCCAGAGGCTACACCTTC.

This chain connects TRBV14 to TRBJ2-6, with 7 bases aligning to TRBD1. Per germline, CDR1 SGHDN and CDR2 FVKESK. V dropped 3 bases and J dropped 0; count of bases not matched to a gene: 8. This CDR3 spans 18 amino acids. The CDR3 spells CASSQGTDRRSGANVLTF. The CDR3 bases are TGTGCCAGCAGCCAGGGGACAGACAGACGCTCTGGGGCCAACGTCCTGACTTTC.

The gene calls are TRBV25-1 and TRBJ2-3, with D maybe TRBD2 (6 bases). V lost 7 bases to trimming and J lost 1 base, with 9 bases between them. This CDR3 is built from 13 residues. The germline V gene encodes CDR1 MGHDK and CDR2 SYGVNS. This CDR3 reads CASTASGTDTQYF. As DNA, the CDR3 is TGTGCCAGCACGGCTAGCGGCACAGATACGCAGTATTTT.

The CDR3 here is CASKRPGQGVYQPQHF. The CDR3, as DNA: TGTGCCAGTAAACGACCGGGACAGGGCGTTTATCAGCCCCAGCATTTT. The J gene is TRBJ1-5, the V gene TRBV19; 9 bases fit TRBD1. V dropped 7 bases and J dropped 5; count of bases not matched to a gene: 12. The CDR3 extends over 16 amino acids. Germline-derived CDR1 and CDR2 are LNHDA and SQIVND (reference sequence). Full variable domain (rest looked up from reference TRBV19 and TRBJ1-5): DGGITQSPKYLFRKEGQNVTLSCEQNLNHDAMYWYRQDPGQGLRLIYYSQIVNDFQKGDIAEGYSVSREKKESFPLTVTSAQKNPTAFYLCASKRPGQGVYQPQHFGDGTRLSIL.

The chain employs TRBV6-1 and TRBJ1-2; D uncertain. From germline, CDR1 is MNHNS and CDR2 SASEGT. This CDR3 is built from 16 residues. The V gene lost 4 bases and the J gene lost 4 bases, with 19 bases spanning the gap. Here the CDR3 DNA reads TGTGCCAGCAGTGGCCCCCCGTGGGAGCGAGGCTATGGCTACACCTTC. This gives the protein CASSGPPWERGYGYTF.

This clone has ten or more counts. This could be a read error, since a much larger clone is one nucleotide away. The sample has other DNA sequences that encode this CDR3 too. The chain uses TRBV4-2 and TRBJ2-2; a weak D match, TRBD1 (6 bases). CDR1 is LGHNA and CDR2 is YNFKEQ in the germline V gene. This CDR3 comprises 15 residues. DNA for the CDR3: TGTGCCAACAGCCAAGAAGAAGGGGGCACCGGGGAGCTGTTTTTT. Encoded protein: CANSQEEGGTGELFF.

V is TRBV7-9 and J is TRBJ2-7; a possible D gene is TRBD2 (6 bases). Trimming removed 6 bases at V and 4 bases at J, with 13 bases between. CDR3 size: 13 residues. CDR1 is SEHNR and CDR2 is FQNEAQ in the germline V gene (reference sequence). CDR3 in DNA: TGTGCCAGCAGGGGACTGGCGGGGTACGAGCAGTACTTC. Translating gives CASRGLAGYEQYF.

The chain couples TRBV7-2 to TRBJ2-2; 10 positions agree with TRBD2. V gave up 4 bases and J gave up 6 bases; unmatched junction bases: 5. Germline V gene data show CDR1 as SGHTA and CDR2 as FQGNSA. The CDR3 covers 15 residues. CDR3 nucleotide sequence: TGTGCCAGCAGCTCCCTAGCGGGAGAGGCCGGGGAGCTGTTTTTT. Its protein is CASSSLAGEAGELFF. Full variable domain (missing parts from reference TRBV7-2 and TRBJ2-2): GAGVSQSPSNKVTEKGKDVELRCDPISGHTALYWYRQSLGQGLEFLIYFQGNSAPDKSGLPSDRFSAERTGGSVSTLTIQRTQQEDSAVYLCASSSLAGEAGELFFGEGSRLTVL.

This clone appeared a single time. The CDR3 sequence: CASSPNTGGNQPQHF. The DNA for the CDR3 is TGTGCCAGCAGCCCGAACACAGGGGGCAATCAGCCCCAGCATTTT. The gene calls are TRBV7-2 and TRBJ1-5; 7 nucleotides align to TRBD1. V shed 5 bases and J 2 bases; nucleotides not matched to a gene: 6. Germline V gene sequence: CDR1 SGHTA, CDR2 FQGNSA. The CDR3 runs 15 residues.

The rearrangement uses TRBV28 and TRBJ2-2; 12 positions match TRBD2. Germline V gene lookup returns CDR1 MDHEN and CDR2 SYDVKM. Trimming cost V 5 bases and J 4 bases; bases outside gene matches: 14. The CDR3 has 19 amino acids. The CDR3 loop reads CASSPGPGTSGQFTGELFF. The CDR3 DNA is TGTGCCAGCAGTCCCGGTCCCGGGACTAGCGGGCAGTTCACCGGGGAGCTGTTTTTT.

The chain has TRBV6-1 and TRBJ2-7, with a possible D match to TRBD2 (5 bases). The CDR3 is made up of 15 amino acids. V was pared by 2 bases and J by 1 base, with 12 bases between. Germline V gene sequence: CDR1 MNHNS, CDR2 SASEGT. The CDR3 DNA reads TGTGCCAGCAGTGAACATTGGGAGTCTTCCTACGAGCAGTACTTC. It translates to CASSEHWESSYEQYF.

A single count supports this clone. V gene TRBV29-1 combines with J gene TRBJ2-3; TRBD2 might be the D (7 bases). The ends were cut back, 0 bases at V and 5 bases at J, with 15 bases in the middle. The CDR3 has 15 amino acids. The V gene's germline CDR1 is SQVTM and CDR2 ANQGSEA. CDR3 residues: CSVEDPTRGGDTQYF. DNA of the CDR3: TGCAGCGTTGAAGATCCGACTAGGGGGGGAGATACGCAGTATTTT.

The J gene is TRBJ1-4, the V gene TRBV7-2, with D possibly being TRBD1 (6 bases). From germline, CDR1 is SGHTA and CDR2 FQGNSA. With 5 bases removed from V and 8 bases from J, the gap between germline ends came to 18 bases. This CDR3 contains 15 residues. The CDR3 loop reads CASSPSLTQGEKLFF. CDR3 nucleotides: TGTGCCAGCAGCCCTTCCCTCACTCAGGGGGAAAAACTGTTTTTT.

The chain carries TRBV7-9 and TRBJ2-5, with 7 bases that match TRBD2. Germline CDR1 is SEHNR and CDR2 is FQNEAQ (reference sequence). The trim removed 5 bases at V and 1 base at J, leaving 4 bases unmatched. This CDR3 comprises 14 residues. The DNA for the CDR3 is TGTGCCAGCAGCGTCCCTAGCGGCCAAGAGACCCAGTACTTC. It is translated as CASSVPSGQETQYF.